The source of this TCR beta chain is a study of T cell repertoires in cytomegalovirus infection. In the study overall: Both recently identified HLA-C-restricted and well-studied HLA-B-restricted CMV epitopes were used in the study. Indicated by public TCR beta signatures were CMV infection and matching HLA type.

TCRdb recomputed calls from the reads with MiXCR, one row per CDR3 protein. This table has around 900,000 distinct CDR3 sequences, roughly 30% appearing once. Findings and caveats of the study: Dominant in the ex vivo response were TCR beta clonotypes restricted by HLA-C and specific for CMV.

Concerning this clonotype itself: Its antigen is still unknown.

The sequence was obtained from a human donor in good health (CMV status not recorded). Some clones in this sample may be carry-over from other donors' samples. The sequenced sample was cultured CD8+ T cells from PBMCs, obtained from culture after CMV antigen stimulation.

In DNA, the CDR3 is TGTGCCAGCAGCTTAGCGGAGACAGTTAACTATGGCTACACCTTC. Residues: CASSLAETVNYGYTF. The chain employs TRBV7-9 and TRBJ1-2; tentatively, D is TRBD1 (5 bases). This CDR3 is 15 amino acids long. CDR1 SEHNR and CDR2 FQNEAQ come from the germline V gene (reference sequence). V was clipped by 0 bases and J by 1 base, with 9 bases between them.